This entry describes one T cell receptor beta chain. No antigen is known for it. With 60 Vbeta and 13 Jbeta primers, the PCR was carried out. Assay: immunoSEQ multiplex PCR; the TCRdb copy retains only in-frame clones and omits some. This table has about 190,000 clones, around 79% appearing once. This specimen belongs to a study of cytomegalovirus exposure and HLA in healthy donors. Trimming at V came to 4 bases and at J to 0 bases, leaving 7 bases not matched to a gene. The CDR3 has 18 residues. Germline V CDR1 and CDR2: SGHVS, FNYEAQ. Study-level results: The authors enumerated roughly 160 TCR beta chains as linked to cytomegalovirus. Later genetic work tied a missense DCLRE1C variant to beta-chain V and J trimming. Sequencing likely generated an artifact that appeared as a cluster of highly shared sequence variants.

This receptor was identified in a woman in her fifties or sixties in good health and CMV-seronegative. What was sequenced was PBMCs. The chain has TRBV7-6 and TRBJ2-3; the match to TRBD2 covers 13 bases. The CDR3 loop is CASSSGLAGPTSTDTQYF. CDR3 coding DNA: TGTGCCAGCAGCTCGGGACTAGCGGGACCTACTAGCACAGATACGCAGTATTTT.